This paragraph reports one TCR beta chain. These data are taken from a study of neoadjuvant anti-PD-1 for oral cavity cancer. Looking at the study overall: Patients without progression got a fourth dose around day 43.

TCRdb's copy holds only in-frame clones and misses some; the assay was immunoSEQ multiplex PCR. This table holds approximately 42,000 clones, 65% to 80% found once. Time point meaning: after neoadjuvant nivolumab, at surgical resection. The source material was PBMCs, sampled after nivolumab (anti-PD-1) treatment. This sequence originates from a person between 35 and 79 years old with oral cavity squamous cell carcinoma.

CDR3 sequence reads: CASSGTFNQPQHF. CDR3 bases: TGTGCCAGCAGCGGGACATTCAATCAGCCCCAGCATTTT. This chain joins TRBV19 and TRBJ1-5; TRBD1 is a possible D gene (6 bases). CDR1 is LNHDA, CDR2 SQIVND, per germline (reference sequence). Trimming pared 9 bases from V and 3 bases from J, leaving 12 bases between. The CDR3 consists of 13 residues. The variable domain in full, with the rest retrieved from reference TRBV19 and TRBJ1-5, is DGGITQSPKYLFRKEGQNVTLSCEQNLNHDAMYWYRQDPGQGLRLIYYSQIVNDFQKGDIAEGYSVSREKKESFPLTVTSAQKNPTAFYLCASSGTFNQPQHFGDGTRLSIL.